This T cell receptor (beta chain) was sequenced for a study of T-cell memory formation after mild COVID-19. Turning to the study itself: The study found TCR clusters largely donor specific.

Sample barcodes and UMIs were carried by the TCR alpha and TCR beta cDNA libraries that 5'RACE generated with constant-segment primers. TCRdb redid the calling of the 5' RACE reads with MiXCR, one entry per CDR3 protein. The sample contains about 360,000 distinct CDR3 sequences, about an eighth of which appear only once. This clonotype has only a few counts. What it recognizes is unknown. Study observations and caveats: Contracting clones localized mainly to CM and EM when CD4+ and mainly to EMRA when CD8+. Later expanders leaned CD4+, whereas clones that contracted between day 15 and 85 were balanced CD4/CD8.

The V end lost 6 bases, the J end lost 0 bases, and 13 bases lay between the germline ends. CDR1 is ENHRY, CDR2 SYGVKD, per germline. The CDR3 length is 15 residues. The chain joins TRBV10-3 to TRBJ2-3; possibly TRBD1 or TRBD2 for D (5 bases each). The source of this sequence is a man aged 18 to 30 who had mild COVID-19 (a few samples of this study predate the infection). Cell type and time point are not known. Sequencing input: PBMCs or a T cell subset sorted from them (not recorded which). CDR3 DNA sequence: TGTGCCATCAGAGTGGGGGAAACTAGCACAGATACGCAGTATTTT. Translation gives CAIRVGETSTDTQYF.